The T cell receptor beta chain described here comes from a study of T cell repertoires in cytomegalovirus infection. Study summary: Recently identified HLA-C-restricted CMV epitopes were among the peptides used. In public TCR beta signatures, there were indications of both CMV infection and matching HLA type.

Study-level points and caveats: HLA-C-restricted, CMV-specific TCR beta clonotypes were dominant ex vivo. Cumulative public TCR beta family frequency identified carriers of CMV plus the relevant HLA.

Via MiXCR, TCRdb re-called the reads, giving one row per CDR3 protein. The repertoire holds fewer than 900,000 distinct CDR3 sequences, with roughly 29% as singletons. In germline, CDR1 is KGHDR, CDR2 SFDVKD. The V gene lost 4 bases and the J gene lost 2 bases, with 7 bases spanning the gap. The CDR3 contains 13 residues. This clonotype came up a few times. Its specificity is not known. The sample here was cultured CD8+ T cells from PBMCs, taken from culture after CMV antigen stimulation. This sequence originates from a human donor in good health (CMV status not recorded). Some clones in this sample may be carry-over from other donors' samples. The gene calls are TRBV24-1 and TRBJ1-2; D unresolved. In DNA, the CDR3 is TGTGCCACCAGTGAACGGCTAAACTATGGCTACACCTTC. It translates to CATSERLNYGYTF.